This entry describes one T cell receptor beta chain. The germline gives CDR1 ENHRY, CDR2 SYGVKD. The CDR3 spans 14 residues. V shed 6 bases, J shed 3 bases, and the junction held 7 bases outside the gene matches. The data derive from a study of shared clonotypes between healthy human individuals. The overall study: The people who gave samples were two women and a few men aged 18 to 49.

TCRdb's copy holds only in-frame clones and misses some; the assay was immunoSEQ multiplex PCR. The table lists millions of clones, 90% to 95% of them singletons, with 0.14% in the top ten. Recent vaccinations or acute infections were absent in the healthy HIV-negative adult donors. The V gene is TRBV10-3, the J gene TRBJ1-1, with 7 bases matching TRBD1. Sequenced: naive CD4+ T cells sorted from blood. The subset is: CD45RA+ positively selected. This clonotype was sampled from a man younger than 30 in good health. This CDR3 is CAIRGGQEDTEAFF. CDR3 DNA: TGTGCCATCAGGGGAGGACAGGAGGACACTGAAGCTTTCTTT.